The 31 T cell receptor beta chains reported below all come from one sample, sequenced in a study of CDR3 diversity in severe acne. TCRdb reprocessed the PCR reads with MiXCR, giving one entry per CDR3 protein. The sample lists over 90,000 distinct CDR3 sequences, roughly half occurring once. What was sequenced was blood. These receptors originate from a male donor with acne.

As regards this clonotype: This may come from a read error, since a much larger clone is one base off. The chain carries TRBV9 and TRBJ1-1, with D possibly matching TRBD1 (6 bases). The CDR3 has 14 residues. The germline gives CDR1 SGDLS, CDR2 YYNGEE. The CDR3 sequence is CASSAGIWDTEASF. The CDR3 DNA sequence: TGTGCCAGCAGCGCAGGGATTTGGGACACTGAAGCTTCCTTT.

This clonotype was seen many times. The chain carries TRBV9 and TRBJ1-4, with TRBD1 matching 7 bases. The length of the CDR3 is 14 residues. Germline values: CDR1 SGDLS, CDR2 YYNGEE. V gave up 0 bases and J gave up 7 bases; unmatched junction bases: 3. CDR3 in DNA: TGTGCCAGCAGCGTAGCAGGGGGGAGTGAAAAACTGTTTTTT. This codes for CASSVAGGSEKLFF. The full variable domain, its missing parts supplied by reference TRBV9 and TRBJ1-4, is DSGVTQTPKHLITATGQRVTLRCSPRSGDLSVYWYQQSLDQGLQFLIQYYNGEERAKGNILERFSAQQFPDLHSELNLSSLELGDSALYFCASSVAGGSEKLFFGSGTQLSVL.

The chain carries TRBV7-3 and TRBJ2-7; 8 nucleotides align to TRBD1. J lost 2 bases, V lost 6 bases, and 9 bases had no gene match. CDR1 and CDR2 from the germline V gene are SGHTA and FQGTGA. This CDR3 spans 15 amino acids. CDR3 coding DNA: TGTGCCAGCAGTTCGCCTCCGGGACAGGCCTACGAGCAGTACTTC. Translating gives CASSSPPGQAYEQYF.

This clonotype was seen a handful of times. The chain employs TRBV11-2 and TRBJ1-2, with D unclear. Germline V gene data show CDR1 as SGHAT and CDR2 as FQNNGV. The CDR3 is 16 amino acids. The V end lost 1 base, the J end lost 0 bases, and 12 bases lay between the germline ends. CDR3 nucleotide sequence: TGTGCCAGCAGCTTAGTGGTTGGAGGTACTAACTATGGCTACACCTTC. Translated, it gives CASSLVVGGTNYGYTF.

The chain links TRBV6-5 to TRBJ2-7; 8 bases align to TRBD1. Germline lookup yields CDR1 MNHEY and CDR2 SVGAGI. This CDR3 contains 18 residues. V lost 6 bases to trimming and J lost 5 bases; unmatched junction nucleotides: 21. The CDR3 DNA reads TGTGCCAGCAGCCCGAACCTGGGCCAAACGGACAGGGTCCACGAGCAGTACTTC. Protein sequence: CASSPNLGQTDRVHEQYF.

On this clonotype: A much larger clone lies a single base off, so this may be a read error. DNA for the CDR3: TGTGCCAGCAGCTCTTCGGGACACCAGAACGCTGAAGCTTTCTTT. Translated: CASSSSGHQNAEAFF. This sequence joins TRBV7-9 and TRBJ1-1; possible D gene TRBD1, 6 bases. The length of the CDR3 is 15 residues. Germline V lookup: CDR1 SEHNR, CDR2 FQNEAQ (reference sequence).

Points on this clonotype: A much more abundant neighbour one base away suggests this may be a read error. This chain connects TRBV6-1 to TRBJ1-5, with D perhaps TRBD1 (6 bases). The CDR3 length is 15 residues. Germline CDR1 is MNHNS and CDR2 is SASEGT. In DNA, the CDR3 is TGTGCCAGCAGTGAAGGGGAAAGGGGGGATCAGCCCCCGCATTTT. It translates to CASSEGERGDQPPHF.

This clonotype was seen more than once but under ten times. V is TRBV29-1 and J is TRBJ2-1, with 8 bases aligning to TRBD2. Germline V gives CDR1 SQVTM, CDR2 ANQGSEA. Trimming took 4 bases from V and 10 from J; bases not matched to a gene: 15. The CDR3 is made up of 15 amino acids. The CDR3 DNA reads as TGCAGCGTTGTAGTCATGGAACTAGGGACTAGGGAGCAGTTCTTC. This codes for CSVVVMELGTREQFF.

The CDR3: CASSVVSGANVLTF. DNA for the CDR3: TGTGCCAGCAGCGTGGTTTCTGGGGCCAACGTCCTGACTTTC. This chain joins TRBV9 and TRBJ2-6; D not certain. This CDR3 comprises 14 residues. V dropped 2 bases and J dropped 1 base, with 4 bases sitting between them. Germline V CDR1 and CDR2: SGDLS, YYNGEE.

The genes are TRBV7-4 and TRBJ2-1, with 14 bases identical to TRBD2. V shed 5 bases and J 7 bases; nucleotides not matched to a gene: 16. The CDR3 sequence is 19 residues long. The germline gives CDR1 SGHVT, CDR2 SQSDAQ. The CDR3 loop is CASSGLTSGRAAVANEQFF. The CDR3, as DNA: TGTGCCAGCAGCGGATTGACTAGCGGGAGGGCCGCAGTTGCTAATGAGCAGTTCTTC.

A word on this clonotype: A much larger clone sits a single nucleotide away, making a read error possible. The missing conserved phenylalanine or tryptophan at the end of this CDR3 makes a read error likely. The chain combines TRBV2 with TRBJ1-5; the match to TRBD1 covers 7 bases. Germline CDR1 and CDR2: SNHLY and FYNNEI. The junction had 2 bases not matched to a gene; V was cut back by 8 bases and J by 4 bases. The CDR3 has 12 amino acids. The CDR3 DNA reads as TGTGCCAGCTGCAGGGGGAATCAGCCCCAGCATGTT. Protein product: CASCRGNQPQHV.

CDR3 DNA: TGCAGTGCAGCTTTCGACCGGGACAGGGATAATGAAAAACTGTTTTTT. This sequence encodes CSAAFDRDRDNEKLFF. The rearrangement uses TRBV20-1 and TRBJ1-4; 9 bases are shared with TRBD1. After removal of 6 bases from V and 4 bases from J, the junction contained 12 bases not matched to a gene. Germline CDR1 DFQATT, CDR2 SNEGSKA (reference sequence). This CDR3 region has 16 residues.

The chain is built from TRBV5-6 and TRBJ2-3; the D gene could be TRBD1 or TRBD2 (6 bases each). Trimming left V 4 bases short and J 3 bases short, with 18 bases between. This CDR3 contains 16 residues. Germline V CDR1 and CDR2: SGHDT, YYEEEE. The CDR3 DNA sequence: TGTGCCAGCAGCCGGGGGTGGGGGGCGAGGACAGATACGCAGTATTTT. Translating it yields CASSRGWGARTDTQYF.

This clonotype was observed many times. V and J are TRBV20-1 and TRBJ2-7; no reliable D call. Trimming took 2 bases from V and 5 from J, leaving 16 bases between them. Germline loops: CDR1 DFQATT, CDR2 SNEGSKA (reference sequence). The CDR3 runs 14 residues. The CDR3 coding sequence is TGCAGTGCTAGACCGCGGTATCGTTTCGACGAGCAGTACTTC. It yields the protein CSARPRYRFDEQYF.

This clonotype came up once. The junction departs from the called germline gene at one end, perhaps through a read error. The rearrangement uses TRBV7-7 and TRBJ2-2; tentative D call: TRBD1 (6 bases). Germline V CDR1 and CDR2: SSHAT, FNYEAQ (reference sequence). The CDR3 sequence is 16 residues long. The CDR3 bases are TGTGCTAGCAGCGACGAACCGGGACAGAACACCGGGGAGCTGTTTTTT. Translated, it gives CASSDEPGQNTGELFF.

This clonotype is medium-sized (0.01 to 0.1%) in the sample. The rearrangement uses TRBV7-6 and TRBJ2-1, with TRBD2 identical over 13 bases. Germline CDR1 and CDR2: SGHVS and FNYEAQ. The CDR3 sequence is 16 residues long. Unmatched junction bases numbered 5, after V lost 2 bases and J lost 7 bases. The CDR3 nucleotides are TGTGCCAGCAGCTTAAGACTAGCGGGAGGCTTGAATGAGCAGTTCTTC. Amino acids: CASSLRLAGGLNEQFF.

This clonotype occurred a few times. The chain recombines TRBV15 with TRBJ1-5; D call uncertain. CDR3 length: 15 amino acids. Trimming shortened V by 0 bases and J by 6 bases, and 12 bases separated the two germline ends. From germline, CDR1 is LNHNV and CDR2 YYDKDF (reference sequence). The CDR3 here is CATSRDRGMSQPQHF. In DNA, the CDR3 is TGTGCCACCAGCAGAGATCGGGGTATGAGTCAGCCCCAGCATTTT.

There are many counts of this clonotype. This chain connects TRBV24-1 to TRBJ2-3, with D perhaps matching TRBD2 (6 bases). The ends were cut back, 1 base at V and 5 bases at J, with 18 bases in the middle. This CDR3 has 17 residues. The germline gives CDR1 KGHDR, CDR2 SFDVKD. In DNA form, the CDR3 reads TGTGCCACCAGTGATTTTTCGGGCGGGAAAAGTGTAGATACGCAGTATTTT. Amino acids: CATSDFSGGKSVDTQYF.

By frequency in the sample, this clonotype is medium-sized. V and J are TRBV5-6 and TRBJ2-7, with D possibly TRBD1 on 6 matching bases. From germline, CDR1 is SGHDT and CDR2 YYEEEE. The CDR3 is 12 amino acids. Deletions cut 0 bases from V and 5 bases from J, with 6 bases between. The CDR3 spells CASSLDRDEQYF. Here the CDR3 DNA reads TGTGCCAGCAGCTTGGACAGGGACGAGCAGTACTTC.

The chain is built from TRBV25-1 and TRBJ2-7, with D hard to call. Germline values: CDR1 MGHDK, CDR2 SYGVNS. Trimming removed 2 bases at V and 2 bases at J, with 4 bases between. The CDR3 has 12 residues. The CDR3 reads CASSERTYEQYF. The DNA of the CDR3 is TGTGCCAGCAGTGAAAGAACCTACGAGCAGTACTTC.

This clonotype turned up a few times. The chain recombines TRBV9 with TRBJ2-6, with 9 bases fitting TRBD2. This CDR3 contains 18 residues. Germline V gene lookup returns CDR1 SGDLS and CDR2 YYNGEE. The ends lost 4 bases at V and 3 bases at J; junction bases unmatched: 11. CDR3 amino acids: CASSFQLAGGLGANVLTF. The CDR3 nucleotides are TGTGCCAGCAGCTTCCAACTAGCGGGCGGTCTTGGGGCCAACGTCCTGACTTTC.

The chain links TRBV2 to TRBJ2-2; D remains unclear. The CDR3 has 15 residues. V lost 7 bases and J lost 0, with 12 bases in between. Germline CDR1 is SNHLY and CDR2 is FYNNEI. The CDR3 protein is CASIMRHPNTGELFF. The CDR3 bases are TGTGCCAGCATTATGAGACACCCGAACACCGGGGAGCTGTTTTTT.

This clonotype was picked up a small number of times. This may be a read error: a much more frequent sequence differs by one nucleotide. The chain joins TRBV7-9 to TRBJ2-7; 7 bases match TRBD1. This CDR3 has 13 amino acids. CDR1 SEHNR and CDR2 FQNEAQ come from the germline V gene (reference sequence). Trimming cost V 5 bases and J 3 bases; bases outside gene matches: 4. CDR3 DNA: TGTGCCAGCAGCAGAAGGGACAGCTACGAGCAGTACTTC. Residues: CASSRRDSYEQYF.

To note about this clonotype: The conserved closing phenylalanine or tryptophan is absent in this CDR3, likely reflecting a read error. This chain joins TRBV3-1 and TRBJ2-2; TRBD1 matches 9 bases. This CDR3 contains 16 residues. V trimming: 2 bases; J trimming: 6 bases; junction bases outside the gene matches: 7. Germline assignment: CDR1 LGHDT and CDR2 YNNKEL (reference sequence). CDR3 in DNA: TGTGCCAGCAGCCAACCCAGGACAGGGGTGGCCGGGGAGCTGTTTCTT. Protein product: CASSQPRTGVAGELFL.

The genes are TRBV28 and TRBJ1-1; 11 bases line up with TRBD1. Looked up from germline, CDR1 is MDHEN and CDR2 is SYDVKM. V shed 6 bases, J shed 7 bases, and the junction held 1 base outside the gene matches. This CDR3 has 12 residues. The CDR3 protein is CASRDRGLEAFF. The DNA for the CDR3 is TGTGCCAGCAGGGACAGGGGGCTTGAAGCTTTCTTT. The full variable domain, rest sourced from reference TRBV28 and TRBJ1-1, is DVKVTQSSRYLVKRTGEKVFLECVQDMDHENMFWYRQDPGLGLRLIYFSYDVKMKEKGDIPEGYSVSREKKERFSLILESASTNQTSMYLCASRDRGLEAFFGQGTRLTVV.

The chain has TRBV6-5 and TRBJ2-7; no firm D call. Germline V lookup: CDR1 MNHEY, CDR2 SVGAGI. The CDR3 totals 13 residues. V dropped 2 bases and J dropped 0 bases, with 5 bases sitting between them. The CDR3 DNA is TGTGCCAGCAGTTACGAGTCCTCCTACGAGCAGTACTTC. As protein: CASSYESSYEQYF.

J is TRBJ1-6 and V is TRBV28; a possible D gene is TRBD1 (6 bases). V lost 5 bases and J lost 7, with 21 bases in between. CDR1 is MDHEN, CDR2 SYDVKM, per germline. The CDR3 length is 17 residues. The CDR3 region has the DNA TGTGCCAGCAGTCCTCGCTACTACAGGGAAAGGAATTCACCCCTCCACTTT. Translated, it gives CASSPRYYRERNSPLHF.

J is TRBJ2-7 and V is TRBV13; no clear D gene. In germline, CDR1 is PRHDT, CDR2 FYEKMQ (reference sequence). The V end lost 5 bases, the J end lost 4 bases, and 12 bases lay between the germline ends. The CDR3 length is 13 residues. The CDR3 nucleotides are TGTGCCAGCAGCCCCCAGGACGGATACGAGCAGTACTTC. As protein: CASSPQDGYEQYF. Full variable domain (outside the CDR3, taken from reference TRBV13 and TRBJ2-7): AAGVIQSPRHLIKEKRETATLKCYPIPRHDTVYWYQQGPGQDPQFLISFYEKMQSDKGSIPDRFSAQQFSDYHSELNMSSLELGDSALYFCASSPQDGYEQYFGPGTRLTVT.

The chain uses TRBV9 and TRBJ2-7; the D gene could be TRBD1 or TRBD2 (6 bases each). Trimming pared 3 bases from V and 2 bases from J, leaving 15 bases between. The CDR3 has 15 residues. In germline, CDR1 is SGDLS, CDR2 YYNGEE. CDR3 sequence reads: CASSALPGATYEQYF. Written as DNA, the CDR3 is TGTGCCAGCAGCGCGCTTCCGGGGGCCACCTACGAGCAGTACTTC.

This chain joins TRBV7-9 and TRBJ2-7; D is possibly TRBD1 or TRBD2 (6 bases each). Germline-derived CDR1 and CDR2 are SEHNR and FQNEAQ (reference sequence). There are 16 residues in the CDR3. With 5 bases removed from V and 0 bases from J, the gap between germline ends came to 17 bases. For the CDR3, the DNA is TGTGCCAGCAGCCAAGATTTGGGGGGCCCCTCCTACGAGCAGTACTTC. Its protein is CASSQDLGGPSYEQYF.

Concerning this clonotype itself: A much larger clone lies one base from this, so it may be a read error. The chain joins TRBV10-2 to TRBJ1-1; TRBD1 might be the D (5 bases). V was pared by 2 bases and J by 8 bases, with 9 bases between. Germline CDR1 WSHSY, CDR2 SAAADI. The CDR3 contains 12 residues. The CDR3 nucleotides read TGCGCCAGCAGTGAGCGGGGCTTAGAAGCTTTCTTT. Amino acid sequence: CASSERGLEAFF.